This T cell receptor (beta chain) was sequenced in a study of T cell responses to AZD1222 COVID-19 vaccine. General observations from the study: Spike-specific TCRs gained breadth and depth after people received two AZD1222 doses. Repertoire collection took place solely once the T cell response had peaked.

J gave up 0 bases and V 2 bases, and 4 bases lay outside the gene matches. Germline CDR1 reads MDHEN; CDR2 reads SYDVKM. The CDR3 sequence is 17 residues long. Samples with a second dose at about 4 or about 12 weeks were pooled together. Concerning this clone: Its antigen remains unknown.

Generated by immunoSEQ multiplex PCR, the TCRdb table keeps only in-frame clones and is missing some. The table records 140,000 to 150,000 clones, about 92% of them present only once. The material sequenced was peripheral blood, taken 28 days after the second AZD1222 dose. V and J are TRBV28 and TRBJ2-6, with TRBD1 matching over 7 bases. This sequence was found in an adult who received the AZD1222 COVID-19 vaccine. CDR3 protein: CASSLPGQPSGANVLTF. CDR3 bases: TGTGCCAGCAGTTTACCGGGACAGCCCTCTGGGGCCAACGTCCTGACTTTC.